These 20 T cell receptor beta chains originate from one sample sequenced in a study of neurological immune-mediated disorders. MiXCR, applied by TCRdb to the 5' RACE reads, yields one record per CDR3 protein. This table holds just under 60,000 distinct CDR3 sequences, roughly 3.2% found once. The material sequenced was PBMCs. The receptor source for this set is a woman aged 30 to 39 with multiple sclerosis.

This clonotype occurred many times. The chain couples TRBV20-1 to TRBJ2-1; D may match TRBD1 or TRBD2 (5 bases each). Germline V gene sequence: CDR1 DFQATT, CDR2 SNEGSKA (reference sequence). V dropped 6 bases and J dropped 4 bases, with 7 bases sitting between them. The CDR3 is 11 amino acids. The chain's CDR3 is CSAGEYNEQFF. CDR3 in DNA: TGCAGTGCGGGGGAATACAATGAGCAGTTCTTC.

This clonotype was counted between two and nine times. The rearrangement links TRBV27 to TRBJ1-1; 8 nucleotides agree with TRBD1. There are 13 residues in the CDR3. Germline-derived CDR1 and CDR2 are MNHEY and SMNVEV (reference sequence). V shed 8 bases, J shed 8 bases, and the junction held 10 bases outside the gene matches. CDR3 amino acids: CASSFFGQGEAFF. The CDR3 region has the DNA TGTGCCAGCTCCTTTTTCGGACAGGGCGAAGCTTTCTTT.

This clonotype occurred many times. V usage is TRBV5-1 and J usage is TRBJ2-1, with D maybe TRBD2 (6 bases). The V gene's germline CDR1 is SGHRS and CDR2 YFSETQ. Trimming took off 4 bases at V and 7 bases at J, with 18 bases between the two ends. The CDR3 length is 15 residues. CDR3 sequence reads: CASSKGGQGLNEQFF. The CDR3 DNA follows: TGCGCCAGCAGCAAAGGCGGGCAGGGACTGAATGAGCAGTTCTTC.

This clonotype has at least ten counts. This chain uses TRBV6-2 or TRBV6-3 with TRBJ2-1; TRBD2 matches at 11 bases. V was clipped by 7 bases and J by 4 bases; unmatched bases: 6. The V gene's germline CDR1 is MNHEY and CDR2 SVGEGT. The CDR3 sequence is 15 residues long. The CDR3 DNA reads TGTGCCAGCAATCCCGGGACTAGCGGATACAATGAGCAGTTCTTC. The encoded protein is CASNPGTSGYNEQFF.

There are many counts of this clonotype. This sequence joins TRBV7-2 and TRBJ2-5; 10 bases align to TRBD1. Unmatched junction bases numbered 4, after V lost 4 bases and J lost 8 bases. The CDR3 is 13 residues long. The germline V gene encodes CDR1 SGHTA and CDR2 FQGNSA. CDR3 sequence (DNA): TGTGCCAGCAGCTCGACGACAGGGGGCACCCAGTACTTC. Translating it yields CASSSTTGGTQYF.

This clonotype was seen at least ten times. The chain joins TRBV6-1 to TRBJ2-1, with D tentatively TRBD1 or TRBD2 (5 bases each). The CDR3 covers 16 residues. The germline V and J ends were trimmed by 2 bases and 2 bases, with 13 bases remaining between them. Per germline, CDR1 MNHNS and CDR2 SASEGT. CDR3 DNA sequence: TGTGCCAGCAGTGAATGGAGTCAGGGACCCTACAATGAGCAGTTCTTC. Translated: CASSEWSQGPYNEQFF.

This clonotype was observed many times. The V call is TRBV12-3 or TRBV12-4, the J call TRBJ2-2; D unclear. The CDR3 is 14 residues long. Trimming took 6 bases from V and 0 from J, leaving 8 bases between them. CDR3 loop: CASSRTSNTGELFF. In nucleotides, the CDR3 is TGTGCCAGCAGCCGTACATCGAACACCGGGGAGCTGTTTTTT.

This clonotype is deemed medium-sized. The chain uses TRBV5-1 and TRBJ1-1; D uncertain. This CDR3 has 15 residues. Germline V CDR1 and CDR2: SGHRS, YFSETQ. V was trimmed by 0 bases and J by 1 base, leaving 10 bases between them. CDR3 protein: CASSLGGAQNTEAFF. The CDR3 nucleotides read TGCGCCAGCAGCTTGGGTGGAGCGCAGAACACTGAAGCTTTCTTT.

This clonotype was seen repeatedly, ten times or more. V gene TRBV7-3 combines with J gene TRBJ2-3; D ambiguous. V lost 5 bases and J 4 bases, leaving 13 bases between the germline ends. Germline loops: CDR1 SGHTA, CDR2 FQGTGA. CDR3 length: 14 residues. The CDR3 region is CASSGLARPDTQYF. The CDR3 coding sequence is TGTGCCAGCAGCGGTCTCGCCCGCCCAGATACGCAGTATTTT.

This clonotype was counted ten times or more. The V and J genes are TRBV2 and TRBJ1-4; 8 bases match TRBD1. The CDR3 covers 14 residues. CDR1 is SNHLY, CDR2 FYNNEI, per germline. Losses at the gene ends were 6 bases for V and 7 bases for J; bases not matched to a gene: 7. The CDR3 nucleotides are TGTGCCAGCAGCAGAGACAGGGGTTTTGAAAAACTGTTTTTT. Translation gives CASSRDRGFEKLFF.

There are a few counts of this clonotype. One junction end does not reproduce the germline sequence, and a read error may be involved. V is TRBV7-9 and J is TRBJ1-6; D gene unclear. The CDR3 has 12 residues. Germline V gene lookup returns CDR1 SEHNR and CDR2 FQNEAQ (reference sequence). For the CDR3, the DNA is TGTGCCAGCAGCTCTCTCGTTTCACCCCTCAACTTT. Its protein product is CASSSLVSPLNF.

This clonotype was detected only a few times. The junction does not match germline at one end; this may be a read error. The chain recombines TRBV25-1 with TRBJ1-5; TRBD1 matches 7 bases. The CDR3 covers 14 residues. CDR1 MGHDK and CDR2 SYGVNS come from the germline V gene. CDR3 sequence reads: CASRFFPTGQPQNF. The CDR3 DNA sequence: TGTGCCAGCAGATTTTTCCCTACGGGACAGCCCCAGAATTTT.

The rearrangement joins TRBV7-8 to TRBJ1-5; 8 bases line up with TRBD1. This CDR3 is 15 amino acids long. Germline CDR1 reads SGHVS; CDR2 reads FQNEAQ. The V gene end was trimmed by 5 bases and the J gene end by 2 bases; junction bases not matched to a gene: 5. The CDR3 DNA reads as TGTGCCAGCAGCCTGGGACAGGTTGGCAATCAGCCCCAGCATTTT. Its protein is CASSLGQVGNQPQHF. Based on the CDR3 plus reference TRBV7-8 and TRBJ1-5, the full variable domain is GAGVSQSPRYKVAKRGQDVALRCDPISGHVSLFWYQQALGQGPEFLTYFQNEAQLDKSGLPSDRFFAERPEGSVSTLKIQRTQQEDSAVYLCASSLGQVGNQPQHFGDGTRLSIL.

V is TRBV6-1 and J is TRBJ2-7; D may be TRBD1 (6 bases). Trimming took 4 bases from V and 3 from J, leaving 22 bases between them. Germline V gene sequence: CDR1 MNHNS, CDR2 SASEGT. The CDR3 is 17 amino acids. The CDR3 reads CASSGLSISGDLYEQYF. The CDR3 nucleotides are TGTGCCAGCAGTGGCCTCTCGATTTCAGGGGACCTCTACGAGCAGTACTTC.

CDR3 in amino acids: CASSFRQHGYTF. The CDR3 nucleotides are TGTGCCAGCAGCTTTCGACAGCATGGCTACACCTTC. The rearrangement uses TRBV11-2 and TRBJ1-2, with D perhaps matching TRBD1 (5 bases). CDR3 length: 12 amino acids. Trimming stripped 3 bases from V and 6 bases from J, with 8 bases between. The germline CDR1 and CDR2 sequences are SGHAT and FQNNGV.

This clonotype was counted between two and nine times. The CDR3 region is CASSPTRDYEQYF. The DNA of the CDR3 is TGTGCCAGCTCACCCACCAGGGACTACGAGCAGTACTTC. J is TRBJ2-7 and V is TRBV18; possible D gene TRBD1, 5 bases. Germline V CDR1 and CDR2: KGHSH, LQKENI. The CDR3 length is 13 residues. The V gene lost 3 bases and the J gene lost 3 bases, with 9 bases spanning the gap.

The table lists this clonotype with a few counts. This chain joins TRBV7-2 and TRBJ2-5, with D hard to call. The V end was cut by 0 bases, the J end by 5 bases, with 1 base between. Germline V gene sequence: CDR1 SGHTA, CDR2 FQGNSA. This CDR3 comprises 11 residues. The CDR3 sequence: CASSLAETQYF. CDR3 nucleotide sequence: TGTGCCAGCAGCTTAGCGGAGACCCAGTACTTC.

This clonotype has a handful of counts. A much larger clonotype is one base distant, so this may be a read error. The CDR3 protein is CSALLPKETSYEQYF. CDR3 nucleotides: TGCAGTGCTCTTCTCCCAAAGGAAACATCCTACGAGCAGTACTTC. The chain couples TRBV20-1 to TRBJ2-7; D is undetermined. V lost 5 bases to trimming and J lost 1 base, with 18 bases between them. Germline V lookup: CDR1 DFQATT, CDR2 SNEGSKA (reference sequence). This CDR3 region has 15 residues.

This clonotype was detected many times. This chain uses TRBV2 with TRBJ1-5, with a weak D call TRBD1 (5 bases). V dropped 6 bases and J dropped 5 bases, with 14 bases sitting between them. Germline V CDR1 and CDR2: SNHLY, FYNNEI. CDR3 length: 14 residues. The CDR3 loop is CASRVEGRDQPQHF. CDR3 coding DNA: TGTGCCAGCAGGGTGGAGGGGCGCGATCAGCCCCAGCATTTT.

This clonotype has ten or more counts. This sequence joins TRBV20-1 and TRBJ2-1; 9 bases fit TRBD2. Per germline, CDR1 DFQATT and CDR2 SNEGSKA (reference sequence). With V trimmed by 7 bases and J by 0 bases, 10 bases remained unmatched. The CDR3 extends over 16 amino acids. The CDR3, as DNA: TGCAGTGGGGGTTTAGCGGGAGCGAGCTCCTACAATGAGCAGTTCTTC. This codes for CSGGLAGASSYNEQFF.